This T cell receptor beta chain was captured in a study of OX40 agonist ivuxolimab in advanced cancers. Whole-study context: Intravenous ivuxolimab was administered to patients every 2 weeks at 0.01 to 10 mg/kg.

Trimming removed 0 bases from V and 6 bases from J, with 9 bases in between. The CDR3 spans 14 residues. Germline values: CDR1 MNHNY, CDR2 SVGAGI (reference sequence). Assay: immunoSEQ multiplex PCR; the TCRdb copy retains only in-frame clones and omits some. This repertoire shows 53,000 or so clones, roughly 84% found once; its top ten account for 10% to 15%. This clone was counted a single time. Its specificity is unknown. Study-level findings and limits: More expanded clones were found, on average, in CD8+ than in CD4+ T cells. Some nonresponders additionally presented with little normalized T-cell clonal expansion.

This sequence was found in an adult with an advanced solid tumor such as melanoma, head and neck, liver or kidney cancer. The sample consisted of CD4+ or CD8+ T cells sorted from blood, taken in a trial of the OX40 agonist ivuxolimab. The rearrangement links TRBV6-6 to TRBJ1-5; the D gene is possibly TRBD1 (5 bases). DNA of the CDR3: TGTGCCAGCAGTTACTCGGGGGGTCGTCAGCCCCAGCATTTT. This codes for CASSYSGGRQPQHF.